This T cell receptor (beta chain) was recovered during a study of CD8 T cells in Susac syndrome (dated by TCRdb to the late 2010s). For the wider study: Whether CD8+ T cell activation and differentiation in Susac syndrome was antigen driven was tested using repertoire sequencing. Clonality of the CD8+ T cell repertoire was compared between roughly eleven healthy donors, roughly 14 Susac syndrome patients and 15 multiple sclerosis patients.

Peripheral blood CD8+ and CD4+ T cells from healthy donors, Susac syndrome patients and multiple sclerosis patients were profiled by high-throughput TCR beta sequencing. Multiple sclerosis controls were treatment-naive patients with stable or active relapsing-remitting disease fulfilling revised McDonald criteria. Bulk CD8+ and CD4+ T cells were purified magnetically by negative isolation, whereas CD8+ TEMRA cells were enriched by FACS. Blood was collected in EDTA tubes and processed within 24 hours, with PBMCs isolated through density gradient centrifugation. PBMCs intended for TCR sequencing were cryopreserved in liquid nitrogen and were subsequently thawed in a 37 degrees C water bath. The sorted or isolated CD4+, CD8+ and CD8+ TEMRA cells reached a purity of at least 90%. What the research found in general, with its limitations: The number of individuals in the TCR sequencing and HLA analysis was acknowledged as relatively small.

There are 15 amino acids in the CDR3, from cysteine to phenylalanine inclusive. Here the CDR3 DNA is all that survives: 45 bases in frame from base 1. Trimming leaves V shorter by 6 bases and J shorter by 6 bases, with the junction holding 13 bases beyond the gene matches. CDR1 and CDR2 (MDHEN, SYDVKM) derive from the germline V gene. Regarding this clonotype: The target of this receptor is not known. There are no base qualities to consult, and no much larger clone falls within one base.

RNA was extracted with the RNeasy kit and about 0.5 to 1 ug was reverse transcribed using random hexamers. The immunoSEQ multiplex PCR assay, which covers 54 Vbeta and 13 Jbeta segments, was used to amplify TCR beta CDR3 regions. To correct PCR amplification bias, a synthetic template baseline was used for both primer optimization and computational correction. Per the source publication's procedure: Reads were annotated to V, D and J genes according to IMGT and were analyzed with immunoSEQ Analyzer, with only productive sequences retained. To calculate clonality, Shannon entropy was normalized by log2 of the number of productive unique sequences and then subtracted from one. Public and private clones were assessed among the 100 most prevalent clones of each patient and control. Susac-specific clones were defined as absent from healthy and MS cohorts, 1052 published viral clones and other ImmuneACCESS disease sequences. TCRdb reprocessed the public reads (quality trimming at Q25 with fastp, clone calling with MiXCR) and kept in-frame beta chains. Every distinct CDR3 protein forms one entry, paired with its most common genes and DNA. The V and J calls here are based on TCRdb, not the publication. Counted in this sample were some 300,000 distinct CDR3 sequences; approximately 91% of them appeared once. Roughly 0.2% of the sample is in the top ten clones.

This TCR derives from a human donor with multiple sclerosis. This chain joins TRBV28 to TRBJ2-7; a stretch of 8 junction bases matches TRBD2. The source material was CD8+ T cells from PBMCs. CDR3 sequence: CASSPPQRELGEQYF. The nucleotides read TGTGCCAGCAGCCCCCCTCAGCGGGAGTTAGGCGAGCAGTACTTC.